Below are 18 T cell receptor beta chains sequenced from a single sample in a study of T-cell reconstitution after alpha-beta-depleted transplantation in children. Molecular barcoding with unique molecular identifiers was used for the TCRbeta library. TCRdb processed the PCR reads anew with MiXCR; each CDR3 protein has one entry. Here the sample spans some 180,000 distinct CDR3 sequences, approximately 7% being singletons. The sample here was PBMCs, taken before TCRalphabeta/CD19-depleted stem cell transplant. The receptor set was obtained from a boy between 2 and 15 years old with acute lymphoblastic leukemia, due to receive a stem cell transplant.

This clonotype was detected ten times or more. The rearrangement joins TRBV28 to TRBJ2-7, with D possibly being TRBD2 (5 bases). The CDR3 extends over 15 amino acids. Germline values: CDR1 MDHEN, CDR2 SYDVKM. V lost 4 bases to trimming and J lost 2 bases, with 15 bases between them. The CDR3 DNA follows: TGTGCCAGCAGTTCTCCTAGCTATGGAACCTACGAGCAGTACTTC. Amino acids: CASSSPSYGTYEQYF.

Many counts were recorded for this clonotype. This chain uses TRBV12-3 or TRBV12-4 with TRBJ1-3; D may be TRBD1 (5 bases). V was clipped by 3 bases and J by 0 bases, with 15 bases between them. CDR3 size: 17 residues. CDR3 protein: CASSFDRPRISGNTIYF. CDR3 nucleotides: TGTGCCAGCAGTTTCGACAGACCAAGAATCTCTGGAAACACCATATATTTT.

The chain carries TRBV5-6 and TRBJ1-1; no clear D gene. CDR1 and CDR2 from the germline V gene are SGHDT and YYEEEE. Trimming left V 2 bases short and J 0 bases short, with 8 bases between. CDR3 length: 14 residues. The CDR3 coding sequence is TGTGCCAGCAGCTTTCAGAGAATGAACACTGAAGCTTTCTTT. Translated: CASSFQRMNTEAFF.

This clonotype was seen ten or more times. The V gene is TRBV10-2, the J gene TRBJ1-1; maybe TRBD1 (6 bases). From germline, CDR1 is WSHSY and CDR2 SAAADI. The CDR3 runs to 16 residues. V lost 0 bases to trimming and J lost 4 bases, with 15 bases between them. This CDR3 is CASSESRAGAGTEAFF. For the CDR3, the DNA is TGCGCCAGCAGTGAGTCGAGAGCAGGGGCCGGCACTGAAGCTTTCTTT.

This clonotype was found many times. This chain links TRBV7-2 with TRBJ2-1; unclear D gene. The CDR3 has 15 amino acids. Germline V gene sequence: CDR1 SGHTA, CDR2 FQGNSA. Trimming cost V 3 bases and J 0 bases, with 9 bases left between them. Here the CDR3 reads CASSLLAVSYNEQFF. Here the CDR3 DNA reads TGTGCCAGCAGCTTGTTGGCGGTCTCCTACAATGAGCAGTTCTTC.

The chain has TRBV7-9 and TRBJ2-5, with 11 positions matching TRBD2. V shed 5 bases, J shed 4 bases, and the junction held 6 bases outside the gene matches. CDR1 is SEHNR and CDR2 is FQNEAQ in the germline V gene (reference sequence). CDR3 length: 15 residues. CDR3 bases: TGTGCCAGCAGCGTCGGGACTAGCGGCACAGAGACCCAGTACTTC. Residues: CASSVGTSGTETQYF.

This clonotype was observed at least ten times. V gene TRBV11-2 combines with J gene TRBJ2-5; 7 bases are shared with TRBD1. Germline CDR1 reads SGHAT; CDR2 reads FQNNGV. The junction had 5 bases not matched to a gene; V was cut back by 3 bases and J by 4 bases. The CDR3 consists of 14 residues. The CDR3 loop reads CASSFRRGPETQYF. DNA of the CDR3: TGTGCCAGCAGCTTTCGTAGGGGGCCAGAGACCCAGTACTTC.

This clonotype was detected ten times or more. The J gene is TRBJ2-1, the V gene TRBV5-1; TRBD2 aligns across 8 bases. V lost 4 bases to trimming and J lost 9 bases; unmatched junction nucleotides: 15. The length of the CDR3 is 16 residues. Germline CDR1 and CDR2: SGHRS and YFSETQ. CDR3 residues: CASSLTRGSGVGEQFF. The CDR3 DNA follows: TGCGCCAGCAGCCTGACCCGGGGTAGCGGGGTCGGTGAGCAGTTCTTC.

This clonotype was recorded at least ten times. In DNA, the CDR3 is TGTGCCAGCAGTTACAAAGTGCGGGAGGTACCAGATACGCAGTATTTT. The encoded protein is CASSYKVREVPDTQYF. The chain is built from TRBV6-2 or TRBV6-3 and TRBJ2-3; the match to TRBD2 covers 8 bases. J gave up 4 bases and V 2 bases, and 8 bases lay outside the gene matches. The CDR3 totals 16 residues. Looked up from germline, CDR1 is MNHEY and CDR2 is SVGEGT.

This clonotype was counted only a few times. The chain employs TRBV5-1 and TRBJ1-6; 9 bases align to TRBD1. After removal of 4 bases from V and 6 bases from J, the junction contained 2 bases not matched to a gene. CDR1 is SGHRS, CDR2 YFSETQ, per germline. The CDR3 extends over 14 amino acids. CDR3 DNA: TGCGCCAGCAGCGCGGACAGGGGTAATTCACCCCTCCACTTT. Amino acids: CASSADRGNSPLHF. Together with reference TRBV5-1 and TRBJ1-6, the CDR3 gives the full variable domain: KAGVTQTPRYLIKTRGQQVTLSCSPISGHRSVSWYQQTPGQGLQFLFEYFSETQRNKGNFPGRFSGRQFSNSRSEMNVSTLELGDSALYLCASSADRGNSPLHFGNGTRLTVT.

This clonotype was observed at least ten times. Here the CDR3 DNA reads TGCAGCGTTGGAGGGTCCGGTGGTGAGCAGTTCTTC. This translates into CSVGGSGGEQFF. The rearrangement links TRBV29-1 to TRBJ2-1, with D maybe TRBD2 (5 bases). This CDR3 has 12 amino acids. Germline loops: CDR1 SQVTM, CDR2 ANQGSEA. The V end lost 4 bases, the J end lost 9 bases, and 13 bases lay between the germline ends.

Many counts were recorded for this clonotype. The V and J genes are TRBV10-2 and TRBJ2-2, with unresolved D. CDR1 and CDR2 from the germline V gene are WSHSY and SAAADI. The V end lost 3 bases, the J end lost 7 bases, and 6 bases lay between the germline ends. The CDR3 runs 12 residues. CDR3 region: CASSEDFGELFF. In DNA, the CDR3 is TGCGCCAGCAGTGAAGACTTCGGGGAGCTGTTTTTT.

This rearrangement joins TRBV7-9 to TRBJ2-7; D is ambiguous. Germline values: CDR1 SEHNR, CDR2 FQNEAQ (reference sequence). CDR3 length: 13 amino acids. Trimming took off 5 bases at V and 2 bases at J, with 10 bases between the two ends. The CDR3 coding sequence is TGTGCCAGCAGCCATAGGGCAACCTACGAGCAGTACTTC. As protein: CASSHRATYEQYF. Looking up the rest from reference TRBV7-9 and TRBJ2-7 gives the full variable domain: DTGVSQNPRHKITKRGQNVTFRCDPISEHNRLYWYRQTLGQGPEFLTYFQNEAQLEKSRLLSDRFSAERPKGSFSTLEIQRTEQGDSAMYLCASSHRATYEQYFGPGTRLTVT.

The V and J genes are TRBV7-8 and TRBJ1-2; D is undetermined. The CDR3 has 14 amino acids. V shed 5 bases and J shed 2 bases, with 12 bases lying between them. The germline gives CDR1 SGHVS, CDR2 FQNEAQ. The CDR3 nucleotides read TGTGCCAGCAGCCTCGGACGGCAAAACTATGGCTACACCTTC. Residues: CASSLGRQNYGYTF.

The rearrangement links TRBV25-1 to TRBJ2-7, with 12 bases identical to TRBD2. The CDR3 runs 20 residues. The germline V gene has CDR1 MGHDK and CDR2 SYGVNS. V shed 2 bases and J 4 bases; nucleotides not matched to a gene: 18. CDR3 residues: CASSEPLGASGRGPLYEQYF. DNA for the CDR3: TGTGCCAGCAGTGAACCCCTTGGGGCTAGCGGGAGGGGCCCCCTATACGAGCAGTACTTC.

The chain combines TRBV19 with TRBJ2-3; D gene ambiguous. CDR3 length equals 13 residues. Germline CDR1 LNHDA, CDR2 SQIVND (reference sequence). V lost 2 bases to trimming and J lost 4 bases, with 7 bases between them. The CDR3 loop reads CASSIYDPDTQYF. CDR3 sequence (DNA): TGTGCCAGTAGTATATACGACCCAGATACGCAGTATTTT.

The J gene is TRBJ2-5, the V gene TRBV18, with 11 bases lining up with TRBD2. The CDR3 has 15 residues. Germline V CDR1 and CDR2: KGHSH, LQKENI. The junction had 5 bases not matched to a gene; V was cut back by 4 bases and J by 4 bases. The CDR3 sequence: CASSRAGTSGETQYF. The CDR3 DNA reads TGTGCCAGCTCACGGGCCGGGACTAGCGGAGAGACCCAGTACTTC.

This clonotype has ten or more counts. The chain uses TRBV28 and TRBJ2-2; D perhaps matches TRBD1 (5 bases). Germline V gene data show CDR1 as MDHEN and CDR2 as SYDVKM. V was pared by 7 bases and J by 1 base, with 7 bases between. The CDR3 covers 13 residues. CDR3 sequence (DNA): TGTGCCAGCATTGGACAGAACACCGGGGAGCTGTTTTTT. Protein sequence: CASIGQNTGELFF.